The 15 T cell receptor beta chains reported below all come from one sample, sequenced in a study of shared clonotypes between healthy human individuals. The table came from immunoSEQ multiplex PCR; TCRdb's copy has only in-frame clones and leaves some out. Of under 1,100,000 clones in the sample, more than 65% were seen once. Source material: memory CD4+ T cells sorted from blood. Described subset: CD45RA-negative fraction. These TCRs come from a man aged 18 to 35 in good health.

This clone is a singleton in its sample. Other nucleotide sequences in the sample specify the same CDR3. V and J are TRBV18 and TRBJ1-3; D gene ambiguous. In germline, CDR1 is KGHSH, CDR2 LQKENI. Trimming left V 6 bases short and J 3 bases short, with 9 bases between. The CDR3 length is 13 residues. In DNA, the CDR3 is TGTGCCAGCTCCCCAAGCGGTGGAAACACCATATATTTT. Its translation is CASSPSGGNTIYF. Full variable domain (remainder filled in from reference TRBV18 and TRBJ1-3): NAGVMQNPRHLVRRRGQEARLRCSPMKGHSHVYWYRQLPEEGLKFMVYLQKENIIDESGMPKERFSAEFPKEGPSILRIQQVVRGDSAAYFCASSPSGGNTIYFGEGSWLTVV.

This clone was picked up a small number of times. The genes are TRBV4-1 and TRBJ1-3, with D possibly matching TRBD1 (5 bases). Germline CDR1 is MGHRA and CDR2 is YSYEKL. This CDR3 contains 15 residues. Trimming pared 2 bases from V and 4 bases from J, leaving 12 bases between. The CDR3 reads CASSQQTVPGNTIYF. The CDR3 DNA is TGCGCCAGCAGCCAACAGACAGTTCCCGGAAACACCATATATTTT.

This chain uses TRBV11-2 with TRBJ1-1; D may be TRBD1 (5 bases). This CDR3 is built from 13 residues. Germline CDR1 is SGHAT and CDR2 is FQNNGV. The V end was cut by 1 base, the J end by 11 bases, with 14 bases between. For the CDR3, the DNA is TGTGCCAGCAGCTTAGCTCAGGGCTCCGGGGCTTTCTTT. This codes for CASSLAQGSGAFF. Based on the CDR3 plus reference TRBV11-2 and TRBJ1-1, the full variable domain is EAGVAQSPRYKIIEKRQSVAFWCNPISGHATLYWYQQILGQGPKLLIQFQNNGVVDDSQLPKDRFSAERLKGVDSTLKIQPAKLEDSAVYLCASSLAQGSGAFFGQGTRLTVV.

The chain joins TRBV4-3 to TRBJ2-5; D unclear. Trimming cost V 0 bases and J 3 bases, with 8 bases left between them. The CDR3 has 14 residues. Looked up from germline, CDR1 is LGHNA and CDR2 is YSLEER. The CDR3: CASSQERGKETQYF. The CDR3 DNA reads TGCGCCAGCAGCCAAGAACGTGGCAAAGAGACCCAGTACTTC.

This chain links TRBV5-1 with TRBJ1-1; 8 positions agree with TRBD1. Germline lookup yields CDR1 SGHRS and CDR2 YFSETQ. The junction had 5 bases not matched to a gene; V was cut back by 0 bases and J by 7 bases. The CDR3 is 14 amino acids. CDR3 protein: CASSLASRGLEAFF. CDR3 DNA: TGCGCCAGCAGCTTGGCGTCCAGGGGGCTTGAAGCTTTCTTT.

V is TRBV7-2 and J is TRBJ2-7, with TRBD1 matching over 7 bases. Germline CDR1 reads SGHTA; CDR2 reads FQGNSA. This CDR3 has 15 residues. The junction had 11 bases not matched to a gene; V was cut back by 5 bases and J by 4 bases. The DNA of the CDR3 is TGTGCCAGCAGCAAGGGGGCGGGCCCTGAGTACGAGCAGTACTTC. Its translation is CASSKGAGPEYEQYF.

This chain's CDR3 is CASSSYLAGETQYF. DNA of the CDR3: TGTGCCAGCAGCAGTTACCTGGCGGGAGAGACCCAGTACTTC. The chain couples TRBV6-6 to TRBJ2-5; D possibly corresponds to TRBD2 (5 bases). This CDR3 has 14 amino acids. Trimming took 6 bases from V and 4 from J, leaving 15 bases between them. Germline-derived CDR1 and CDR2 are MNHNY and SVGAGI (reference sequence).

This sequence joins TRBV6-5 and TRBJ1-4, with D tentatively TRBD1 (6 bases). The germline V gene encodes CDR1 MNHEY and CDR2 SVGAGI. V lost 11 bases and J 8 bases, leaving 15 bases between the germline ends. The CDR3 is 12 residues long. The CDR3 nucleotides are TGTGCCGCAGGCAGGGGAGGGGAAAAACTGTTTTTT. This sequence encodes CAAGRGGEKLFF.

The chain is built from TRBV5-1 and TRBJ1-6, with a weak D call TRBD1 (5 bases). Deletions cut 4 bases from V and 5 bases from J, with 7 bases between. CDR1 and CDR2 from the germline V gene are SGHRS and YFSETQ. The CDR3 sequence is 13 residues long. For the CDR3, the DNA is TGCGCCAGCAGCGACAGTAATAATTCACCCCTCCACTTT. It specifies CASSDSNNSPLHF.

This chain joins TRBV6-1 and TRBJ1-2; D might be TRBD1 (6 bases). CDR3 size: 16 residues. V was pared by 0 bases and J by 7 bases, with 18 bases between. The germline V gene has CDR1 MNHNS and CDR2 SASEGT. Here the CDR3 DNA reads TGTGCCAGCAGTGAAGCGATGGGAAACAGGGCAGGTGGCTACACCTTC. Protein: CASSEAMGNRAGGYTF.

Turning to this clone: Other DNA sequences from this sample encode an identical CDR3 as well. The chain couples TRBV11-3 to TRBJ2-3; D unresolved. Between the trimmed V and J ends, which lost 4 bases and 2 bases, there was a span of 1 base. There are 11 residues in the CDR3. Germline CDR1 and CDR2: SGHNT and YENEEA. The CDR3 spells CASSSTDTQYF. The CDR3 DNA is TGTGCCAGCAGCTCCACAGATACGCAGTATTTT.

V is TRBV28 and J is TRBJ1-2, with D tentatively TRBD1 (5 bases). Trimming took off 4 bases at V and 4 bases at J, with 10 bases between the two ends. The CDR3 has 13 amino acids. CDR1 and CDR2 (germline): MDHEN, SYDVKM. The CDR3 DNA sequence: TGTGCCAGCAGTTCCCCAGGGCTCTATGGCTACACCTTC. Protein product: CASSSPGLYGYTF.

The gene calls are TRBV9 and TRBJ1-2, with 9 positions matching TRBD1. Germline trimming cut 3 bases from V and 4 bases from J; bases unmatched to any gene: 7. Germline CDR1 is SGDLS and CDR2 is YYNGEE. CDR3 length: 15 amino acids. CDR3 nucleotides: TGTGCCAGCAGCGCCACTAAGGACAGGGGCTATGGCTACACCTTC. Its protein is CASSATKDRGYGYTF.

This clone was recorded once. The V gene is TRBV9, the J gene TRBJ1-4, with D possibly matching TRBD1 (6 bases). V lost 4 bases to trimming and J lost 5 bases, with 12 bases between them. The germline V gene encodes CDR1 SGDLS and CDR2 YYNGEE. The CDR3 runs to 14 residues. The CDR3 sequence: CASSTTDRNEKLFF. As DNA, the CDR3 is TGTGCCAGCAGCACCACCGACAGGAATGAAAAACTGTTTTTT. Based on the CDR3 plus reference TRBV9 and TRBJ1-4, the full variable domain is DSGVTQTPKHLITATGQRVTLRCSPRSGDLSVYWYQQSLDQGLQFLIQYYNGEERAKGNILERFSAQQFPDLHSELNLSSLELGDSALYFCASSTTDRNEKLFFGSGTQLSVL.

This clone has a handful of counts. CDR3 sequence (DNA): TGTGCCAGCAGCCAGAGTCAGTCGAACACTGAAGCTTTCTTT. This gives the protein CASSQSQSNTEAFF. The chain recombines TRBV11-2 with TRBJ1-1; D uncertain. The CDR3 spans 14 residues. Per the germline V gene, CDR1 is SGHAT and CDR2 is FQNNGV. Trimming took off 5 bases at V and 1 base at J, with 11 bases between the two ends.